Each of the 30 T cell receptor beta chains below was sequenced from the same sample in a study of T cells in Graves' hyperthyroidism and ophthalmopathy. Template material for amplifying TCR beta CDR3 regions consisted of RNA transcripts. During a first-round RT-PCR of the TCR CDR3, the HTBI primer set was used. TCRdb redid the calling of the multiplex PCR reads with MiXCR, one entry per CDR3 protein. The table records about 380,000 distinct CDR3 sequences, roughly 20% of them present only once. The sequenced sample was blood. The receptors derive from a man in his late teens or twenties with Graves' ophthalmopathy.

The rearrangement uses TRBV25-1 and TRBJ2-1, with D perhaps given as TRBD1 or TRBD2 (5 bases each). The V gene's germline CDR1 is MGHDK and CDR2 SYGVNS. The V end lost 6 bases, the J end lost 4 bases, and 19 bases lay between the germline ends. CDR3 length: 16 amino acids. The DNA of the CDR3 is TGTGCCAGCAGGGCCGTCGATGGGGGAACATACAATGAGCAGTTCTTC. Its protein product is CASRAVDGGTYNEQFF. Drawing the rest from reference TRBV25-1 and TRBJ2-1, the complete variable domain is EADIYQTPRYLVIGTGKKITLECSQTMGHDKMYWYQQDPGMELHLIHYSYGVNSTEKGDLSSESTVSRIRTEHFPLTLESARPSHTSQYLCASRAVDGGTYNEQFFGPGTRLTVL.

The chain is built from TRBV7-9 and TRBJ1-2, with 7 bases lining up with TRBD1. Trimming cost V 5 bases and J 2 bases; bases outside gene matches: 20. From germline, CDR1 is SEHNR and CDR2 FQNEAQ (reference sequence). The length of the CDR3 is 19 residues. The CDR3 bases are TGTGCCAGCAGCCTACGCTTAGACAGGGCTTCCGGAGAGAACTATGGCTACACCTTC. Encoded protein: CASSLRLDRASGENYGYTF.

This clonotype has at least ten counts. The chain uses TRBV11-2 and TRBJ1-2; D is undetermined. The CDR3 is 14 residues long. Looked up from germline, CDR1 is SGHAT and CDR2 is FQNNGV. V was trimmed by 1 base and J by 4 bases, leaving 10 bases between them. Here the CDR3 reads CASSLGPVGYGYTF. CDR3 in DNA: TGTGCCAGCAGCTTAGGCCCCGTAGGCTATGGCTACACCTTC.

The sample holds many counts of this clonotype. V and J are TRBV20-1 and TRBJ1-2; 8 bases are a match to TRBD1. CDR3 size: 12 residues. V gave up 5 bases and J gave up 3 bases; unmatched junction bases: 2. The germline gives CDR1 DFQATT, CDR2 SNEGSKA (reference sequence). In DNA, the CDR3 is TGCAGTGCTTCGACAGGGGACTATGGCTACACCTTC. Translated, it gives CSASTGDYGYTF.

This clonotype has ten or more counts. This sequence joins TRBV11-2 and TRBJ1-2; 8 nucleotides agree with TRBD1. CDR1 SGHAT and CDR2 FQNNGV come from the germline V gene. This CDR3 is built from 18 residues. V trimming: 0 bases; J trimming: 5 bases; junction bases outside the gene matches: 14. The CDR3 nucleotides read TGTGCCAGCAGCTTAGATTGGCCGGACAGGGAAATCGGATATGGCTACACCTTC. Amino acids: CASSLDWPDREIGYGYTF.

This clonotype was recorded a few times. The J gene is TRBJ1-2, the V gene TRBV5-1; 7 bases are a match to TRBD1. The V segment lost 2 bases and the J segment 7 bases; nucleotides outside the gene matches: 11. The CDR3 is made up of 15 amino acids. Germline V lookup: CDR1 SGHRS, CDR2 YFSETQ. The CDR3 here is CASSLPPDRSIGYTF. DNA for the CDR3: TGCGCCAGCAGCTTACCCCCGGACAGGTCTATTGGCTACACCTTC.

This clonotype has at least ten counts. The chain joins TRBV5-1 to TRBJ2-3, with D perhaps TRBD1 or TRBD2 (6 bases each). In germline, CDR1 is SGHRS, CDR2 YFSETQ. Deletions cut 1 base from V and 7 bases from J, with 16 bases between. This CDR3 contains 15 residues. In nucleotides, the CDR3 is TGCGCCAGCAGCTTGTACGGGGGCCCCTCGAATACGCAGTATTTT. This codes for CASSLYGGPSNTQYF.

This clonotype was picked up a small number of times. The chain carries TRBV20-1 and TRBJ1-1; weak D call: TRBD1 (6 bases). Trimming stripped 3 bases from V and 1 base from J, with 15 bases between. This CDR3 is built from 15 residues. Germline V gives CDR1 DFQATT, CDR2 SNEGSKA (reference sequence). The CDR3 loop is CSASSPTGANTEAFF. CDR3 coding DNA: TGCAGTGCTAGCTCCCCGACAGGCGCGAACACTGAAGCTTTCTTT.

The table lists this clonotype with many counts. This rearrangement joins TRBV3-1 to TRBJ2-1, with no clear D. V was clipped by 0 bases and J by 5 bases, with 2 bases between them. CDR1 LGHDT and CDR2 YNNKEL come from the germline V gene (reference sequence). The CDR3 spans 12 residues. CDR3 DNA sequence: TGTGCCAGCAGCCAAGAGAACAATGAGCAGTTCTTC. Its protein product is CASSQENNEQFF.

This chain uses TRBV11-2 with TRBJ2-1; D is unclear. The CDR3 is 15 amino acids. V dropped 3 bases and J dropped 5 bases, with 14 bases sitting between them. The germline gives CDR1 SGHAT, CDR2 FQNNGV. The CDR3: CASSFPWGTDNEQFF. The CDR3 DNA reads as TGTGCCAGCAGCTTCCCCTGGGGAACCGACAATGAGCAGTTCTTC. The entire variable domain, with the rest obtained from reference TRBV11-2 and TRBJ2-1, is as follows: EAGVAQSPRYKIIEKRQSVAFWCNPISGHATLYWYQQILGQGPKLLIQFQNNGVVDDSQLPKDRFSAERLKGVDSTLKIQPAKLEDSAVYLCASSFPWGTDNEQFFGPGTRLTVL.

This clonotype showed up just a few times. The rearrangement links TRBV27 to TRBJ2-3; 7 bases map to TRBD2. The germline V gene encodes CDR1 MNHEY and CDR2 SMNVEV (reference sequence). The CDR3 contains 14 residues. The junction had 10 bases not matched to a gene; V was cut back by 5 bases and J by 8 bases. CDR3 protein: CASSPPGGRVTQYF. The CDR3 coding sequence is TGTGCCAGCAGTCCCCCAGGAGGGAGGGTTACGCAGTATTTT.

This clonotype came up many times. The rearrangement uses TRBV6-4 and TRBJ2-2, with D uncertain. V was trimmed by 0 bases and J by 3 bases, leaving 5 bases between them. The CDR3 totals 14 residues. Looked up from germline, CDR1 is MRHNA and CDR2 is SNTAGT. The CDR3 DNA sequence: TGTGCCAGCAGTGACTCCCCGGACACCGGGGAGCTGTTTTTT. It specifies CASSDSPDTGELFF.

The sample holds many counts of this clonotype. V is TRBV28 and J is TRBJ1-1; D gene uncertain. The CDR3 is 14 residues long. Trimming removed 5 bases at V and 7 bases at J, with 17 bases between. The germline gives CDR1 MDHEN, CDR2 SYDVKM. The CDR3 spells CASSPRRADREAFF. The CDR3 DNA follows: TGTGCCAGCAGTCCCCGGCGGGCGGATCGTGAAGCTTTCTTT. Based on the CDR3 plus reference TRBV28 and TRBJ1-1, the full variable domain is DVKVTQSSRYLVKRTGEKVFLECVQDMDHENMFWYRQDPGLGLRLIYFSYDVKMKEKGDIPEGYSVSREKKERFSLILESASTNQTSMYLCASSPRRADREAFFGQGTRLTVV.

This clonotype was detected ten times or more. CDR3 in amino acids: CSVEGVQGTGGSYEQYF. The CDR3 DNA follows: TGCAGCGTTGAAGGTGTGCAGGGGACAGGGGGGTCCTACGAGCAGTACTTC. V gene TRBV29-1 combines with J gene TRBJ2-7; 11 bases align to TRBD1. V was pared by 1 base and J by 1 base, with 9 bases of the junction left unmatched. The CDR3 consists of 17 residues. Germline CDR1 SQVTM, CDR2 ANQGSEA.

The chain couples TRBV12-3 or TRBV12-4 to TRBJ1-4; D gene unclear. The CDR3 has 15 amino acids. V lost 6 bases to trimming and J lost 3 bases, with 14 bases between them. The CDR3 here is CASSPTPLSNEKLFF. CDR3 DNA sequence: TGTGCCAGCAGCCCAACGCCGCTCTCTAATGAAAAACTGTTTTTT.

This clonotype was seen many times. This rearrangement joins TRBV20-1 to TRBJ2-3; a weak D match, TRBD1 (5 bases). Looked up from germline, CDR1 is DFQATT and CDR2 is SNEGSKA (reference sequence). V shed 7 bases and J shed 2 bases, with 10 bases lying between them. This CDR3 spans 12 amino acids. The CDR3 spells CSVDRYTDTQYF. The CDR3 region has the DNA TGCAGTGTTGACAGATACACAGATACGCAGTATTTT.

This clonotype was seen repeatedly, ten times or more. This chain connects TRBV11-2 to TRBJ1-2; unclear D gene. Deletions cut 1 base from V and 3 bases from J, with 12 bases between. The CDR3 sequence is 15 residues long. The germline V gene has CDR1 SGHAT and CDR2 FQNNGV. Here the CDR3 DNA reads TGTGCCAGCAGCTTAGGCCCGGAGGGCTACTATGGCTACACCTTC. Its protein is CASSLGPEGYYGYTF.

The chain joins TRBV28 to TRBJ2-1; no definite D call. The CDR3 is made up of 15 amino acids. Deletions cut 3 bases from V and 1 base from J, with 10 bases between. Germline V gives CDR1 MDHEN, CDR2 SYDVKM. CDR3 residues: CASSFIGASYNEQFF. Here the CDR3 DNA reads TGTGCCAGCAGTTTTATAGGCGCATCCTACAATGAGCAGTTCTTC.

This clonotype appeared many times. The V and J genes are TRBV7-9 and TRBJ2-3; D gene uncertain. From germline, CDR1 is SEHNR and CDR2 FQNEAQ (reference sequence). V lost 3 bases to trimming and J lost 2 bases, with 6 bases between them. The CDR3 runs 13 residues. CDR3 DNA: TGTGCCAGCAGCTTGGCCCTCACAGATACGCAGTATTTT. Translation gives CASSLALTDTQYF.

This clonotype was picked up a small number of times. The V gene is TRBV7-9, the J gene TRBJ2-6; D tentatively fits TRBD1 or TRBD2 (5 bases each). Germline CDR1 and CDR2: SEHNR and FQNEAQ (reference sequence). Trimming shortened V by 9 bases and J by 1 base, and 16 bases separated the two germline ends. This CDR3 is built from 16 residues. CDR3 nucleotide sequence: TGTGCCAGTAGACGGGACCGAACTTCTGGGGCCAACGTCCTGACTTTC. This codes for CASRRDRTSGANVLTF.

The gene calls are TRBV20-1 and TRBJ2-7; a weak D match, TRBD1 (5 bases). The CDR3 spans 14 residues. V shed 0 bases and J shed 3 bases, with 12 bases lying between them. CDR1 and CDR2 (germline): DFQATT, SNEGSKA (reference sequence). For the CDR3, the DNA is TGCAGTGCTAGAGATCTTCTCCAGGGCTACGAGCAGTACTTC. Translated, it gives CSARDLLQGYEQYF.

The CDR3 protein is CASSYQRPSGGRYEQYF. In DNA form, the CDR3 reads TGTGCCAGCAGTTACCAACGGCCTAGCGGGGGGAGGTACGAGCAGTACTTC. The chain combines TRBV6-2 or TRBV6-3 with TRBJ2-7; the match to TRBD2 covers 11 bases. This CDR3 spans 17 amino acids. Trimming took 2 bases from V and 4 from J; bases not matched to a gene: 10. The germline gives CDR1 MNHEY, CDR2 SVGEGT.

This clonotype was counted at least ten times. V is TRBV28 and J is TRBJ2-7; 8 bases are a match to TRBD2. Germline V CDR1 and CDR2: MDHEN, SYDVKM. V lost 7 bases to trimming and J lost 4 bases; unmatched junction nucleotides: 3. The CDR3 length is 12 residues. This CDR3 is CASIGTSYEQYF. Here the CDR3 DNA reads TGTGCCAGCATCGGGACTAGTTACGAGCAGTACTTC.

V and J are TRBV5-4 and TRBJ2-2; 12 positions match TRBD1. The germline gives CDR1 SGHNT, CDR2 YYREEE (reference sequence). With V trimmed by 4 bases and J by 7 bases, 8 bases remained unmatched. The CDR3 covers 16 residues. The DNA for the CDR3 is TGTGCCAGCAGCCAAGGGACAGGGGGCAGAGTCGGGGAGCTGTTTTTT. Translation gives CASSQGTGGRVGELFF. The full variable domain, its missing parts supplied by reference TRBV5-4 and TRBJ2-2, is ETGVTQSPTHLIKTRGQQVTLRCSSQSGHNTVSWYQQALGQGPQFIFQYYREEENGRGNFPPRFSGLQFPNYSSELNVNALELDDSALYLCASSQGTGGRVGELFFGEGSRLTVL.

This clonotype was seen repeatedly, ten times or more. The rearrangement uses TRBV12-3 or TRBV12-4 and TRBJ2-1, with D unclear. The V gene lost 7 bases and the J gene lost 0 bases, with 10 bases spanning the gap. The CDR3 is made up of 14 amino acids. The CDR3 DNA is TGTGCCAGCAAAACGAAGAGCTCCTACAATGAGCAGTTCTTC. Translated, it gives CASKTKSSYNEQFF.

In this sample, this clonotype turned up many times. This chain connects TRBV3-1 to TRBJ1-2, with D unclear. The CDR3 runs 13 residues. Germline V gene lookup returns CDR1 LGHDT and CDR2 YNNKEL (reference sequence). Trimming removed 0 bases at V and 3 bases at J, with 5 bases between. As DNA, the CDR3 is TGTGCCAGCAGCCAAGAGGGTGACTATGGCTACACCTTC. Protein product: CASSQEGDYGYTF.

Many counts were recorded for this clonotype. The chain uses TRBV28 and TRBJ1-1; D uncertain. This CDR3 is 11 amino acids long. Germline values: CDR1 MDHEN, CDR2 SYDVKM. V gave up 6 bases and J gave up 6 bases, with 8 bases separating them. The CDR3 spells CASRKAAEAFF. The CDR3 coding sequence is TGTGCCAGCAGAAAGGCCGCTGAAGCTTTCTTT.

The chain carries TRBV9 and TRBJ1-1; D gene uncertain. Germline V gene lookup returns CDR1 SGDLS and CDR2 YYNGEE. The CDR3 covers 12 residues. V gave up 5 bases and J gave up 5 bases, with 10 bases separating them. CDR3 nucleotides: TGTGCCAGCAGTCCGCCGGAGACTGAAGCTTTCTTT. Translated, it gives CASSPPETEAFF.

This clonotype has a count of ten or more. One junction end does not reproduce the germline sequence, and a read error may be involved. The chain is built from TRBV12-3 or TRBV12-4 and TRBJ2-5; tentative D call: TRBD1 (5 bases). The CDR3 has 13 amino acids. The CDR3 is CASSLDRQETQYF. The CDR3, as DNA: TGTGCCAGCAGCTTAGACAGACAAGAGACCCAGTACTTC.

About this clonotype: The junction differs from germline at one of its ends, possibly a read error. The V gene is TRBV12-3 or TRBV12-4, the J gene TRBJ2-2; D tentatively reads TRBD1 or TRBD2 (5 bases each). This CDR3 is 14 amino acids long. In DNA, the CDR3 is TGTGCCAGCAGTGGGGCGGTCCTCACCGGGGAGCTGTCTTTT. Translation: CASSGAVLTGELSF.